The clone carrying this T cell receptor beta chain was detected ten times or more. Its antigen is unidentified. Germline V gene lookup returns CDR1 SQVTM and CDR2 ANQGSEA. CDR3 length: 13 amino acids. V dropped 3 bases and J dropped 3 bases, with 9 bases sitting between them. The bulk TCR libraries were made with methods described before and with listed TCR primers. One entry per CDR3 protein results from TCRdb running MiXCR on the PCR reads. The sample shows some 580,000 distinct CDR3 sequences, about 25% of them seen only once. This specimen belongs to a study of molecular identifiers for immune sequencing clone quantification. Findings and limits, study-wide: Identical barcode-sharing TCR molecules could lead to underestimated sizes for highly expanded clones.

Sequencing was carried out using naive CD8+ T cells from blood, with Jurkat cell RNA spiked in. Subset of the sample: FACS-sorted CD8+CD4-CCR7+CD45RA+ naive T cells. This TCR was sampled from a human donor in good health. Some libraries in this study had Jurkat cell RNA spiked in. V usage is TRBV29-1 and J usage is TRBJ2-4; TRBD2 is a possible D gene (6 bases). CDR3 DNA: TGCAGCGTTGATGCGGGATTCAAAAACATTCAGTACTTC. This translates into CSVDAGFKNIQYF.